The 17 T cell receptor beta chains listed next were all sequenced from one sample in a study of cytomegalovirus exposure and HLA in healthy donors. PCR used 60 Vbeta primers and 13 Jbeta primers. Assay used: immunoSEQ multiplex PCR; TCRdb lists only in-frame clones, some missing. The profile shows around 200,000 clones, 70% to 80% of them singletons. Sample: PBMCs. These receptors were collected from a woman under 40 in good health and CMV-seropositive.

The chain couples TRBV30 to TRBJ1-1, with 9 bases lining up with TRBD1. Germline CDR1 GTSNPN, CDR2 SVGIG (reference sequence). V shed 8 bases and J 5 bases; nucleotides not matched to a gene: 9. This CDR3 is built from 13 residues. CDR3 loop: CALRGQGYTEAFF. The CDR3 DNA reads TGTGCCCTGAGGGGACAGGGATATACTGAAGCTTTCTTT.

CDR3 bases: TGTGCCAGTAGTATAGGACTAGCGGGAGGGCTTGGCACCGGGGAGCTGTTTTTT. This codes for CASSIGLAGGLGTGELFF. The J gene is TRBJ2-2, the V gene TRBV19, with TRBD2 identical over 14 bases. The CDR3 consists of 18 residues. The germline V gene has CDR1 LNHDA and CDR2 SQIVND (reference sequence). The J segment lost 4 bases and the V segment lost 1 base, leaving 5 bases of the junction unmatched. The variable domain in full, with the rest retrieved from reference TRBV19 and TRBJ2-2, is DGGITQSPKYLFRKEGQNVTLSCEQNLNHDAMYWYRQDPGQGLRLIYYSQIVNDFQKGDIAEGYSVSREKKESFPLTVTSAQKNPTAFYLCASSIGLAGGLGTGELFFGEGSRLTVL.

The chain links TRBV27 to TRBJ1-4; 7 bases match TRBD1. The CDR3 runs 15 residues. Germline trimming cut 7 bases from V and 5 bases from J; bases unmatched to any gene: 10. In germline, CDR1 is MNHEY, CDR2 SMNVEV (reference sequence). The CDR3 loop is CASKGRGLKNEKLFF. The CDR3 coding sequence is TGTGCCAGCAAGGGCAGGGGGTTGAAAAATGAAAAACTGTTTTTT.

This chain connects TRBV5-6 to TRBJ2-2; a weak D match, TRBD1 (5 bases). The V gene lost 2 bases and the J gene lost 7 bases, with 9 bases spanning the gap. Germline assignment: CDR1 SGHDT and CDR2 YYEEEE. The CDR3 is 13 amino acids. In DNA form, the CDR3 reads TGTGCCAGCAGCTTCAGGGTTCACGGGGAGCTGTTTTTT. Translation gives CASSFRVHGELFF.

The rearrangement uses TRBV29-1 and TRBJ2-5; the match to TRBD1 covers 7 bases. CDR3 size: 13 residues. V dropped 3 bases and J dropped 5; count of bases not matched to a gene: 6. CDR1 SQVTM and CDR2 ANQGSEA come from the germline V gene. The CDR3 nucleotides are TGCAGCGTTGAGACGACAGGGCGGGAGACCCAGTACTTC. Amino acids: CSVETTGRETQYF.

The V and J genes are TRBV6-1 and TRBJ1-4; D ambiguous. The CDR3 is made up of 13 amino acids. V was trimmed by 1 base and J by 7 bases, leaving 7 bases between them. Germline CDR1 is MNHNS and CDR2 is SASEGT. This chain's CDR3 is CASSEVAGEKLFF. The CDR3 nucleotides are TGTGCCAGCAGTGAAGTTGCGGGTGAAAAACTGTTTTTT.

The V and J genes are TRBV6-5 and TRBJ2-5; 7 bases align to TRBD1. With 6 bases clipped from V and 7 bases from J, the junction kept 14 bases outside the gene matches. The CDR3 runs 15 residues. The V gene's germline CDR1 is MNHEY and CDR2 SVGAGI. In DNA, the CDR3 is TGTGCCAGCAGCGGGACAGTGAGTTTGCATGGGACCCAGTACTTC. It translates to CASSGTVSLHGTQYF.

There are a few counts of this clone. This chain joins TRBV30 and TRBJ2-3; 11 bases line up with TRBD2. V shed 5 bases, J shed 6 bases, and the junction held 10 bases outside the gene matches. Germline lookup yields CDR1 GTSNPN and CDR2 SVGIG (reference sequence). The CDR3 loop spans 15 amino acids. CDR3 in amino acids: CAWDGTSGLGDTQYF. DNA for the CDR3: TGTGCCTGGGATGGGACTAGCGGTCTTGGGGATACGCAGTATTTT.

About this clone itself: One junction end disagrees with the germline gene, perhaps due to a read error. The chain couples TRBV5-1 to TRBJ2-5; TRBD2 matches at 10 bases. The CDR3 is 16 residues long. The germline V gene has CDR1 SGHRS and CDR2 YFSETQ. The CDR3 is CASSPRLAGVEEAQYF. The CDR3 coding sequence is TGCGCCAGCAGCCCCCGGCTAGCGGGAGTCGAAGAGGCCCAGTACTTC.

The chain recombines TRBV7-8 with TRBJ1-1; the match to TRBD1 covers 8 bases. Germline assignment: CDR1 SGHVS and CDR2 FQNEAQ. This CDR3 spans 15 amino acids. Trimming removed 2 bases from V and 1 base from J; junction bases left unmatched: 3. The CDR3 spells CASSLRQGANTEAFF. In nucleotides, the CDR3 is TGTGCCAGCAGCTTAAGGCAGGGGGCGAACACTGAAGCTTTCTTT.

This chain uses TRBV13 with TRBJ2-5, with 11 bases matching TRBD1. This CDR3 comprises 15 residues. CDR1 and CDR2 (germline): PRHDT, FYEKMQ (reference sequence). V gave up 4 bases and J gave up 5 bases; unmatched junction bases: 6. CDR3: CASSSRGQGGETQYF. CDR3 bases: TGTGCCAGCAGCTCTAGGGGACAGGGGGGGGAGACCCAGTACTTC.

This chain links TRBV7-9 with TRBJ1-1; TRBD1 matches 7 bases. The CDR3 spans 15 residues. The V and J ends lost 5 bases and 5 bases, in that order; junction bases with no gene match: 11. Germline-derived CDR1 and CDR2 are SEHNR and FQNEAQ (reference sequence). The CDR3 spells CASSPQGGIETEAFF. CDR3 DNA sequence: TGTGCCAGCAGCCCTCAGGGGGGCATCGAGACTGAAGCTTTCTTT. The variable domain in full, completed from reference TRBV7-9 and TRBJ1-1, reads DTGVSQNPRHKITKRGQNVTFRCDPISEHNRLYWYRQTLGQGPEFLTYFQNEAQLEKSRLLSDRFSAERPKGSFSTLEIQRTEQGDSAMYLCASSPQGGIETEAFFGQGTRLTVV.

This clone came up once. CDR3 DNA: TGTGCCATCACGGCGGGGGAAGCCCTGGGCACAGATACGCAGTATTTT. Amino acids: CAITAGEALGTDTQYF. V usage is TRBV10-3 and J usage is TRBJ2-3; 7 positions match TRBD2. The CDR3 runs to 16 residues. Germline lookup yields CDR1 ENHRY and CDR2 SYGVKD. With V trimmed by 7 bases and J by 1 base, 11 bases remained unmatched.

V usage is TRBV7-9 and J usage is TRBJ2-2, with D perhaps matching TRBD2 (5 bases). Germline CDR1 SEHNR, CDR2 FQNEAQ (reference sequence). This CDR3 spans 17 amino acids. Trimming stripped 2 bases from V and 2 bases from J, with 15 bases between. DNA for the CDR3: TGTGCCAGCAGCTTATTCCGGGCGGGTGGTAACACCGGGGAGCTGTTTTTT. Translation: CASSLFRAGGNTGELFF.

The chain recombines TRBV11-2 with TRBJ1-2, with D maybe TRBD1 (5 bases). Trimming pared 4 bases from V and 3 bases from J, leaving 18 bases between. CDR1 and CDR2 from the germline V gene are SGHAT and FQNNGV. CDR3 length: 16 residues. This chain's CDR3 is CASSSTSAGSDYGYTF. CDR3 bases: TGTGCCAGCAGCTCCACTTCAGCAGGGTCGGACTATGGCTACACCTTC.

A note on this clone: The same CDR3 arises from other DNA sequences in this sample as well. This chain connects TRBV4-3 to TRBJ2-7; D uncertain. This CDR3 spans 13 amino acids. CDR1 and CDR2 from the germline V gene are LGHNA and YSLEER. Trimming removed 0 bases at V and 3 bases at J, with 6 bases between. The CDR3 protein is CASSQDRDYEQYF. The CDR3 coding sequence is TGCGCCAGCAGCCAAGATCGCGACTACGAGCAGTACTTC.

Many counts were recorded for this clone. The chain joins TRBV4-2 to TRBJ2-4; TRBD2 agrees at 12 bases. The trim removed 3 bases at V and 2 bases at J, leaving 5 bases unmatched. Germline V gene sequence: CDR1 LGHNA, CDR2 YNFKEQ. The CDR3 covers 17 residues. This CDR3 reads CASSHLLAGGPKNIQYF. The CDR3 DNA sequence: TGTGCCAGCAGCCACCTACTAGCGGGGGGTCCCAAAAACATTCAGTACTTC.